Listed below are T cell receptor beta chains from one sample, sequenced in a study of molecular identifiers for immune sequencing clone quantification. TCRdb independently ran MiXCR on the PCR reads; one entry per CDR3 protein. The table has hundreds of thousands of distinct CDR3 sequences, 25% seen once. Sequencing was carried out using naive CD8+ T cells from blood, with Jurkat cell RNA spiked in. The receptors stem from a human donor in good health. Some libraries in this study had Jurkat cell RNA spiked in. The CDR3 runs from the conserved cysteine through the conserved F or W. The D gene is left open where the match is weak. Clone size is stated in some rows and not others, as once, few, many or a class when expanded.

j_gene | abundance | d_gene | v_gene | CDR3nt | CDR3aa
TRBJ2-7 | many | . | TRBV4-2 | TGTGCCAGCAGCCAAGATCGAGGGATCGGCTACGAGCAGTACTTC | CASSQDRGIGYEQYF
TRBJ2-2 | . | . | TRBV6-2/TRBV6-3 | TGTGCCAGCAGTCTCCTCGGGAGATCCGGGGAGCTGTTTTTT | CASSLLGRSGELFF
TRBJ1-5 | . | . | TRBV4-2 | TGTGCCAACAGCCTGGTGGGGAATCAGCCCCAGCATTTT | CANSLVGNQPQHF
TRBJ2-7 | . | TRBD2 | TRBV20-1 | TGCAGTGCAAACGGGGGGGAAACCTACGAGCAGTACTTC | CSANGGETYEQYF
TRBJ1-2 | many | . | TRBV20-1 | TGCAGTGTCCTACCTACGGGGGCCGCCAATGGCTACACCTTC | CSVLPTGAANGYTF
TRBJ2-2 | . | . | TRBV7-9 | TGTGCCAGCAGCTTACGTGGACACGGGAAGACCGGGGAGCTGTTTTTT | CASSLRGHGKTGELFF
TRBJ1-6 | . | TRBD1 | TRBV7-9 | TGTGCCAGCAGCTGGGGACAGGGGGCAAATTCACCCCTCCACTTT | CASSWGQGANSPLHF
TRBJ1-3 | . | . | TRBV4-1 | TGCGCCAGCAGCCAAGATCGTGGAGGTCTCTCTGGAAACACCATATATTTT | CASSQDRGGLSGNTIYF
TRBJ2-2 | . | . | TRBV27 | TGTGCCAGCAGCACCTTCCCGACCGGGGAGCTGTTTTTT | CASSTFPTGELFF
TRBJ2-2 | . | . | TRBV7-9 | TGTGCCAGCAGCTGGATCACAGTGGAGCTGTTTTTT | CASSWITVELFF
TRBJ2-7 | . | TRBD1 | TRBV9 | TGCGCCAGCGGCCCCTCCGGGACAGGGGGCTACGAGCAGTACTTC | CASGPSGTGGYEQYF
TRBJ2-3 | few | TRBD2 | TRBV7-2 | TGTGCCAGCAGCTTAGCGACTGGGACTAGCGGGAGAGTGGGCACAGATACGCAGTATTTT | CASSLATGTSGRVGTDTQYF
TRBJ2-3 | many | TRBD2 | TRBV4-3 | TGCGCCAGCAGCCCCGGGACTAGCGCGGCAGATACGCAGTATTTT | CASSPGTSAADTQYF
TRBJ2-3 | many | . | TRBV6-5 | TGTGCCACCGGGGACGAGGCAACAGATACGCAGTATTTT | CATGDEATDTQYF
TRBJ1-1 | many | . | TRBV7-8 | TGTGCCAGCAGCTTCCGGACGGTGAACACTGAAGCTTTCTTT | CASSFRTVNTEAFF
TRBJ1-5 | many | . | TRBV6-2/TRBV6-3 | TGTGCCAGCAGTAGCTACACCTATGGCAATCAGCCCCAGCATTTT | CASSSYTYGNQPQHF
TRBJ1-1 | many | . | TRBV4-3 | TGCGCCAGCAGCCAAGGACAATCCGGGACCCCAGGGGCTTTCTTT | CASSQGQSGTPGAFF
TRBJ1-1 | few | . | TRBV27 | TGTGCCAGCGGCCTAATCCCTTTTACAGCCGGGTTTGCTTTCTTT | CASGLIPFTAGFAFF
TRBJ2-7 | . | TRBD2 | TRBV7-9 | TGTGCCAGCAGCTTAGCAGGGACTAGCTATTTCCACGAGCAGTACTTC | CASSLAGTSYFHEQYF
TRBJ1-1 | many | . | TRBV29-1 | TGCAGCGTTGAAGATCGGTCCATGATAAACACTGAAGCTTTCTTT | CSVEDRSMINTEAFF
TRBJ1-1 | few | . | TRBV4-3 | TGCGCCAGCAGCCAAGGAAGGGTCAAGGGAAGTACTGAAGCTTTCTTT | CASSQGRVKGSTEAFF
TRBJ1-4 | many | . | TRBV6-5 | TGTGCCAGCAGCATCGGAGCCAGCACAACTAATGAAAAACTGTTTTTT | CASSIGASTTNEKLFF
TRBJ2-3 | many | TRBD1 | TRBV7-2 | TGTGCCAGCAGTCATCCGGGACAGGGTTACTCGGATACGCAGTATTTT | CASSHPGQGYSDTQYF
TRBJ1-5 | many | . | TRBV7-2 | TGTGCCAGCAACCCTAGTGTTGACACCGATCAGCCCCAGCATTTT | CASNPSVDTDQPQHF
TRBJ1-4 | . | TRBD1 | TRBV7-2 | TGTGCCAGCAGCTTAAGGCTGGCAGGGGGTAATGAAAAACTGTTTTTT | CASSLRLAGGNEKLFF
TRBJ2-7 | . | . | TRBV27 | TGTGCCAGCAGTCCTTACCGACACGGGGAGCCGTACTTC | CASSPYRHGEPYF
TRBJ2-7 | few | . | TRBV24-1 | TGTGCCACCAGTGATGGACAGTTACCCTACGAGCAGTACTTC | CATSDGQLPYEQYF
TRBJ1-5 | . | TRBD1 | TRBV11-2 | TGTGCCAGCAGCTCAAAGGACAGGGCACGCCAGCCCCAGCATTTT | CASSSKDRARQPQHF
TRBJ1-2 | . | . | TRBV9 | TGTGCCAGCAGCGTAGCAACTGGACAGAACGGCTACACCTTC | CASSVATGQNGYTF
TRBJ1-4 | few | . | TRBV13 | TGTGCCAGCAGCTCCGGGTCCTCGGCATCTAATGAAAAACTGTTTTTT | CASSSGSSASNEKLFF
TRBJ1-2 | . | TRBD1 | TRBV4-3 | TGCGCCCGCAGCCAAGATCCTAAACAGGGGGCCTATGGCTACACCTTC | CARSQDPKQGAYGYTF
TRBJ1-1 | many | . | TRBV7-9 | TGTGCCAGCAGCTTAGCGGGAGGAGTTAGGACTGAAGCTTTCTTT | CASSLAGGVRTEAFF
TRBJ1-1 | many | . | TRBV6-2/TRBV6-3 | TGTGCCAGCAGCCTACTCCAGGGGTACACTGAAGCTTTCTTT | CASSLLQGYTEAFF
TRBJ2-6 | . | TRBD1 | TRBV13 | TGTGCCAGCAGCCCTACGACAGGGGGGGGGGCCAACGTCCTGACTTTC | CASSPTTGGGANVLTF
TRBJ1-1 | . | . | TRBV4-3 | TGCGCCAGCAGCCCCCACGAGGCAGCGAACACTGAAGCTTTCTTT | CASSPHEAANTEAFF
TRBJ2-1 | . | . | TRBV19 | TGTGCCAGTACCCACTCCGGGACTGTAAATGAGCAGTTCTTC | CASTHSGTVNEQFF
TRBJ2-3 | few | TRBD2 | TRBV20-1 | TGCAGTGCTAGAGATCGGGGGACTAGCGGGGGCACAGATACGCAGTATTTT | CSARDRGTSGGTDTQYF
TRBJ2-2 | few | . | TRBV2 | TGTGCCAGCGGGGATGGCGGGGAGCTGTTTTTT | CASGDGGELFF
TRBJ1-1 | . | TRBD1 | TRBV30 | TGTGCCGGGAGCAGGTGGGAGGGGGCGAACACTGAAGCTTTCTTT | CAGSRWEGANTEAFF
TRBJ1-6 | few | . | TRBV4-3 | TGCGCCAGCAGCCAAGAACGGACCTTGCTTTATTCACCCCTCCACTTT | CASSQERTLLYSPLHF
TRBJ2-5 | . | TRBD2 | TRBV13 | TGTGCCAGCAGCTTAGCGGTAGGACTAGCGGAGAAAGAGACCCAGTACTTC | CASSLAVGLAEKETQYF
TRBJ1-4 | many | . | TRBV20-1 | TGCAGTGCTAGAGCCCAGGAGGAAGAAAAACTGTTTTTT | CSARAQEEEKLFF
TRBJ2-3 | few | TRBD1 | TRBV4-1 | TGCGCCAGCAGCCACCAAAGACAGGGCTTATCAGATACGCAGTATTTT | CASSHQRQGLSDTQYF
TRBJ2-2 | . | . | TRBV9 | TGTGCCAGCAGCGTATGGGAGGCCGGGGAGCTGTTTTTT | CASSVWEAGELFF
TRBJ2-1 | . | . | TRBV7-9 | TGTGCCAGCAGCTTACCTCGGCAGGGGGGATACAAAGAGCAGTTCTTC | CASSLPRQGGYKEQFF
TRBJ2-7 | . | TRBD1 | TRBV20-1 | TGCAGTGCTAGCTCCGGGACAGGGTCCTACGAGCAGTGCTTC | CSASSGTGSYEQCF
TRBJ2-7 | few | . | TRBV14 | TGTGCCAGCAGTCCTTCGCCAACGGGCTTCTCCTACGAGCAGTACTTC | CASSPSPTGFSYEQYF
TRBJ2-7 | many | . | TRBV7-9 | TGTGCCAGCAGCAGAGAATCGGTCTACGAGCAGTACTTC | CASSRESVYEQYF
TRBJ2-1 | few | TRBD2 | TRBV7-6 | TGTGCCAGCAGCGTGACTAGCGGGGATTACAATGAGCAGTTCTTC | CASSVTSGDYNEQFF
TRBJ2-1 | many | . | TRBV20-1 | TGCAGTGCTAGAGATTGGGCCTCCAATGAGCAGTTCTTC | CSARDWASNEQFF